What follows are 12 T cell receptor beta chains derived from one specimen sequenced in a study of T cell responses to AZD1222 COVID-19 vaccine. Sequenced by immunoSEQ multiplex PCR; TCRdb stores in-frame clones only, minus some. The data hold nearly 110,000 clones, with around 92% observed a single time. This specimen consisted of peripheral blood, obtained 28 days after the second AZD1222 dose. Receptor source: an adult who received the AZD1222 COVID-19 vaccine.

V usage is TRBV12-3 or TRBV12-4 and J usage is TRBJ1-1; D gene uncertain. The CDR3 is 13 amino acids. The germline V and J ends were trimmed by 6 bases and 1 base, with 9 bases remaining between them. CDR3 protein: CASRLSGNTEAFF. The CDR3 bases are TGTGCCAGCAGATTATCAGGGAACACTGAAGCTTTCTTT.

The chain employs TRBV27 and TRBJ1-5; 8 positions match TRBD1. This CDR3 contains 17 residues. CDR1 MNHEY and CDR2 SMNVEV come from the germline V gene (reference sequence). V trimming: 5 bases; J trimming: 1 base; junction bases outside the gene matches: 10. DNA of the CDR3: TGTGCCAGCAGTCCCCGGACAGGGCCGGGGAGCAATCAGCCCCAGCATTTT. It codes for CASSPRTGPGSNQPQHF.

This chain uses TRBV30 with TRBJ1-1; the match to TRBD1 covers 8 bases. The V segment lost 3 bases and the J segment 4 bases; nucleotides outside the gene matches: 4. From germline, CDR1 is GTSNPN and CDR2 SVGIG (reference sequence). The CDR3 is 13 amino acids. The CDR3 coding sequence is TGTGCCTGGAGCGGACAGGGTATCACTGAAGCTTTCTTT. This codes for CAWSGQGITEAFF.

CDR3 sequence (DNA): TGTGCCAGCACCCTGGTCCCTAGCGGGATTTTCAATGAGCAGTTCTTC. This encodes CASTLVPSGIFNEQFF. The chain combines TRBV2 with TRBJ2-1; 9 nucleotides match TRBD2. This CDR3 contains 16 residues. CDR1 is SNHLY, CDR2 FYNNEI, per germline. The V and J ends lost 7 bases and 6 bases, in that order; junction bases with no gene match: 13. Full variable domain (missing parts from reference TRBV2 and TRBJ2-1): EPEVTQTPSHQVTQMGQEVILRCVPISNHLYFYWYRQILGQKVEFLVSFYNNEISEKSEIFDDQFSVERPDGSNFTLKIRSTKLEDSAMYFCASTLVPSGIFNEQFFGPGTRLTVL.

This sequence joins TRBV3-1 (or the pseudogene TRBV3-2) and TRBJ1-6; possibly TRBD1 for D (5 bases). V was trimmed by 1 base and J by 7 bases, leaving 11 bases between them. Germline CDR1 and CDR2: LGHDT and YNNKEL (reference sequence). This CDR3 region has 15 residues. CDR3 protein: CASSQGRGQNSPLHF. The CDR3, as DNA: TGTGCCAGCAGCCAAGGGCGGGGCCAGAATTCACCCCTCCACTTT.

The CDR3 coding sequence is TGTGCCAGCAGTTACTACGGCGGGAGAAACAATGAGCAGTTCTTC. It specifies CASSYYGGRNNEQFF. The J gene is TRBJ2-1, the V gene TRBV6-2 or TRBV6-3; 7 bases line up with TRBD2. V shed 1 base and J 5 bases; nucleotides not matched to a gene: 5. CDR1 and CDR2 (germline): MNHEY, SVGEGT. This CDR3 comprises 15 residues.

The chain carries TRBV27 and TRBJ1-5, with TRBD1 matching 11 bases. CDR3 length: 15 residues. The V and J ends lost 4 bases and 7 bases, in that order; junction bases with no gene match: 6. Germline assignment: CDR1 MNHEY and CDR2 SMNVEV (reference sequence). CDR3 residues: CASSSRTGGSQPQHF. DNA of the CDR3: TGTGCCAGCAGTTCCCGGACAGGGGGCTCACAGCCCCAGCATTTT.

This rearrangement joins TRBV6-5 to TRBJ1-5; D unclear. The CDR3 runs to 15 residues. The V gene's germline CDR1 is MNHEY and CDR2 SVGAGI. V was clipped by 5 bases and J by 2 bases, with 13 bases between them. CDR3 in amino acids: CASSLSAGGNQPQHF. CDR3 nucleotides: TGTGCCAGCAGTCTTTCGGCGGGTGGCAATCAGCCCCAGCATTTT.

The V gene is TRBV9, the J gene TRBJ2-5; 7 bases are a match to TRBD2. Trimming cost V 4 bases and J 5 bases; bases outside gene matches: 8. This CDR3 spans 14 amino acids. Germline assignment: CDR1 SGDLS and CDR2 YYNGEE. This chain's CDR3 is CASSTSRRGETQYF. CDR3 in DNA: TGTGCCAGCAGCACTAGCCGGCGGGGGGAGACCCAGTACTTC.

The chain combines TRBV3-1 (or the pseudogene TRBV3-2) with TRBJ1-5, with D possibly being TRBD1 (6 bases). The V and J ends lost 0 bases and 8 bases respectively, with 14 bases between them. CDR1 LGHDT and CDR2 YNNKEL come from the germline V gene (reference sequence). CDR3 length equals 15 residues. The CDR3, as DNA: TGTGCCAGCAGCCAAGATCTCCGCAGGGGTGAGCCCCAGCATTTT. It yields the protein CASSQDLRRGEPQHF.

The V gene is TRBV10-2, the J gene TRBJ2-5; D is possibly TRBD2 (5 bases). The CDR3 loop spans 19 amino acids. Germline CDR1 reads WSHSY; CDR2 reads SAAADI. V was pared by 6 bases and J by 3 bases, with 29 bases between. The CDR3 nucleotides are TGCGCCAGCAGCCACGCTCCTCGAGCAGGAGGAGTCGGCGAAGAGACCCAGTACTTC. It specifies CASSHAPRAGGVGEETQYF.

This clone appeared a few times. This chain connects TRBV28 to TRBJ1-5; 10 nucleotides match TRBD1. In germline, CDR1 is MDHEN, CDR2 SYDVKM. V lost 8 bases to trimming and J lost 4 bases; unmatched junction nucleotides: 11. CDR3 size: 16 residues. The CDR3 nucleotides are TGTGCCAGCGCGGCACCGGGACAGGGGAGAAATCAGCCCCAGCATTTT. Its protein is CASAAPGQGRNQPQHF.